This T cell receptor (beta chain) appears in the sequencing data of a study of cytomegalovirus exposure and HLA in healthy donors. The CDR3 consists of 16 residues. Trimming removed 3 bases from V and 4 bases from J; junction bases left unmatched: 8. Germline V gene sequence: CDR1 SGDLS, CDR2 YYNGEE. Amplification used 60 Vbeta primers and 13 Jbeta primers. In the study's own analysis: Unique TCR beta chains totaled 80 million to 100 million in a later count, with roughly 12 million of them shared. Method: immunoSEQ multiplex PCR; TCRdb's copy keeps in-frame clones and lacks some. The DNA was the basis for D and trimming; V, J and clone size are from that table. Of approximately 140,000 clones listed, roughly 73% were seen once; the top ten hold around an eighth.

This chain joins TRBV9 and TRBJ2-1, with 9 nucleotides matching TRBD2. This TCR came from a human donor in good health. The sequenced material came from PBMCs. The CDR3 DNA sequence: TGTGCCAGCAGCGCCGAAGCGGGAGGCTATTACAATGAGCAGTTCTTC. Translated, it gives CASSAEAGGYYNEQFF.